Following are 30 T cell receptor beta chains from one sample sequenced in a study of graft-versus-host responses after intestinal transplantation. Only in-frame clones appear in the TCRdb table, and some are missing; sequencing was by immunoSEQ multiplex PCR. Among roughly 77,000 clones, around 89% were seen once, and the ten largest hold 2% to 3%. Their specific antigens are unknown. The specimen was unstimulated CD8+ T cells sorted from spleen or lymph node cells, collected before intestinal transplant. The origin of the receptors is a human donor who received an intestinal transplant.

V and J are TRBV6-1 and TRBJ2-7; no firm D call. V was trimmed by 3 bases and J by 3 bases, leaving 9 bases between them. This CDR3 spans 13 amino acids. The germline gives CDR1 MNHNS, CDR2 SASEGT. The chain's CDR3 is CASSESYLYEQYF. In nucleotides, the CDR3 is TGTGCCAGCAGTGAGTCCTACCTCTACGAGCAGTACTTC.

This clone is a singleton in its sample. The chain joins TRBV18 to TRBJ1-4, with D unresolved. This CDR3 contains 17 residues. V was shortened by 4 bases and J by 2 bases, with 17 bases between the two germline ends. Per the germline V gene, CDR1 is KGHSH and CDR2 is LQKENI. The CDR3 bases are TGTGCCAGCTCACTCACCGATTTAGCGGGGACTAATGAAAAACTGTTTTTT. This translates into CASSLTDLAGTNEKLFF. Filled out from reference TRBV18 and TRBJ1-4, the complete variable domain reads NAGVMQNPRHLVRRRGQEARLRCSPMKGHSHVYWYRQLPEEGLKFMVYLQKENIIDESGMPKERFSAEFPKEGPSILRIQQVVRGDSAAYFCASSLTDLAGTNEKLFFGSGTQLSVL.

Here the CDR3 DNA reads TGTGCCAGCAGTGTGGCCCTTAATCAGCCCCAGCATTTT. Translation gives CASSVALNQPQHF. This rearrangement joins TRBV28 to TRBJ1-5; D is unresolved. CDR1 and CDR2 (germline): MDHEN, SYDVKM. This CDR3 is 13 amino acids long. V lost 5 bases, J lost 4 bases, and 9 bases lay in between. The full variable domain, in which reference TRBV28 and TRBJ1-5 provide the parts outside the CDR3, is DVKVTQSSRYLVKRTGEKVFLECVQDMDHENMFWYRQDPGLGLRLIYFSYDVKMKEKGDIPEGYSVSREKKERFSLILESASTNQTSMYLCASSVALNQPQHFGDGTRLSIL.

The chain links TRBV5-5 to TRBJ2-7; D possibly corresponds to TRBD1 (5 bases). Germline V lookup: CDR1 SGHKS, CDR2 YYEKEE (reference sequence). V shed 0 bases and J shed 7 bases, with 14 bases lying between them. CDR3 length: 14 residues. CDR3 in amino acids: CASSLGQGTEEQYF. CDR3 DNA sequence: TGTGCCAGCAGCTTGGGGCAGGGTACGGAAGAGCAGTACTTC.

The CDR3 DNA follows: TGTGCCAGCACCACACCGACAGAGAACACTGAAGCTTTCTTT. This encodes CASTTPTENTEAFF. The V call is TRBV11-2, the J call TRBJ1-1; D is possibly TRBD1 (5 bases). The V and J ends lost 7 bases and 1 base respectively, with 13 bases between them. CDR3 length: 14 residues. Germline V lookup: CDR1 SGHAT, CDR2 FQNNGV.

V and J are TRBV27 and TRBJ2-1; 11 nucleotides agree with TRBD1. The CDR3 is 15 amino acids. The V and J ends lost 6 bases and 5 bases, in that order; junction bases with no gene match: 6. The germline V gene has CDR1 MNHEY and CDR2 SMNVEV (reference sequence). CDR3 in DNA: TGTGCCAGCAGCCGGACAGGGGGCGCAGACAATGAGCAGTTCTTC. Translating it yields CASSRTGGADNEQFF.

This CDR3 reads CATSTDPTNTGELFF. The CDR3 DNA is TGTGCCACATCGACAGACCCAACGAACACCGGGGAGCTGTTTTTT. The V call is TRBV15, the J call TRBJ2-2; TRBD1 might be the D (5 bases). Per the germline V gene, CDR1 is LNHNV and CDR2 is YYDKDF (reference sequence). CDR3 length: 15 residues. Trimming left V 9 bases short and J 0 bases short, with 14 bases between.

This chain uses TRBV2 with TRBJ1-1; D gene uncertain. Between the trimmed V and J ends, which lost 10 bases and 0 bases, there was a span of 9 bases. This CDR3 has 12 residues. The V gene's germline CDR1 is SNHLY and CDR2 FYNNEI. The CDR3 nucleotides are TGTGCCACCGGGAGAATGAACACTGAAGCTTTCTTT. It codes for CATGRMNTEAFF.

This rearrangement joins TRBV28 to TRBJ2-7; 9 nucleotides match TRBD1. V lost 6 bases to trimming and J lost 0 bases; unmatched junction nucleotides: 6. The germline gives CDR1 MDHEN, CDR2 SYDVKM. There are 15 residues in the CDR3. The DNA of the CDR3 is TGTGCCAGCAGCTCCGGGACAGGGCTCTCCTACGAGCAGTACTTC. Its translation: CASSSGTGLSYEQYF.

The rearrangement links TRBV27 to TRBJ2-7; TRBD2 matches 10 bases. The CDR3 covers 14 residues. CDR1 and CDR2 (germline): MNHEY, SMNVEV (reference sequence). V lost 4 bases to trimming and J lost 2 bases; unmatched junction nucleotides: 2. The CDR3, as DNA: TGTGCCAGCAGTTACGGGACTAGCGCCTACGAGCAGTACTTC. As protein: CASSYGTSAYEQYF.

This clone was seen only once. The V gene is TRBV5-6, the J gene TRBJ1-1, with D possibly matching TRBD1 (6 bases). Germline V gives CDR1 SGHDT, CDR2 YYEEEE. The V end lost 0 bases, the J end lost 4 bases, and 10 bases lay between the germline ends. The CDR3 length is 14 residues. The CDR3 region is CASSLGRGGTEAFF. In DNA form, the CDR3 reads TGTGCCAGCAGCTTGGGCAGGGGCGGCACTGAAGCTTTCTTT.

The rearrangement links TRBV19 to TRBJ1-2, with D possibly matching TRBD1 (6 bases). Trimming took 5 bases from V and 2 from J, leaving 18 bases between them. The CDR3 contains 16 residues. From germline, CDR1 is LNHDA and CDR2 SQIVND (reference sequence). This chain's CDR3 is CASSGRGARINYGYTF. CDR3 nucleotides: TGTGCCAGTAGTGGACGGGGGGCGAGAATAAACTATGGCTACACCTTC.

This clone has only one observation. The chain uses TRBV5-1 and TRBJ2-7, with 8 bases fitting TRBD2. This CDR3 has 15 amino acids. Germline loops: CDR1 SGHRS, CDR2 YFSETQ. Losses at the gene ends were 1 base for V and 7 bases for J; bases not matched to a gene: 10. The CDR3 DNA follows: TGCGCCAGCAGCTTGAATGACGGGGGGGCGGTGGAGCAGTACTTC. It encodes CASSLNDGGAVEQYF.

About this clone itself: One end of the junction varies from germline; a read error may be responsible. The V call is TRBV7-7, the J call TRBJ2-3, with D maybe TRBD2 (5 bases). CDR3 length: 17 residues. Looked up from germline, CDR1 is SSHAT and CDR2 is FNYEAQ (reference sequence). CDR3 nucleotides: TGTGCTAGCAGCTTAGCGCGGAAGAGGGAACCCACAGATACGCAGTATTTT. Protein: CASSLARKREPTDTQYF.

This rearrangement joins TRBV19 to TRBJ2-1, with 13 bases matching TRBD2. Looked up from germline, CDR1 is LNHDA and CDR2 is SQIVND (reference sequence). This CDR3 has 16 residues. J gave up 6 bases and V 5 bases, and 7 bases lay outside the gene matches. The CDR3 DNA reads TGTGCCAGTAGTTCTTGGACTAGCGGGAGCAGCAATGAGCAGTTCTTC. Its protein product is CASSSWTSGSSNEQFF.

This sequence joins TRBV11-2 and TRBJ2-7; 8 positions agree with TRBD1. The V gene end was trimmed by 5 bases and the J gene end by 4 bases; junction bases not matched to a gene: 7. The length of the CDR3 is 14 residues. Germline V gene lookup returns CDR1 SGHAT and CDR2 FQNNGV. As DNA, the CDR3 is TGTGCCAGCAGCATATATGGACAGGGTTACGAGCAGTACTTC. Translated, it gives CASSIYGQGYEQYF.

V is TRBV15 and J is TRBJ1-2; D call uncertain. Germline V gene lookup returns CDR1 LNHNV and CDR2 YYDKDF (reference sequence). The germline V and J ends were trimmed by 1 base and 4 bases, with 13 bases remaining between them. This CDR3 has 15 residues. CDR3 bases: TGTGCCACCAGCAGAGGGACGTGGACTAGCTATGGCTACACCTTC. This translates into CATSRGTWTSYGYTF.

This clone came up a few times. The J gene is TRBJ2-1, the V gene TRBV27; 10 nucleotides align to TRBD1. The CDR3 has 14 amino acids. Looked up from germline, CDR1 is MNHEY and CDR2 is SMNVEV (reference sequence). Losses at the gene ends were 4 bases for V and 6 bases for J; bases not matched to a gene: 3. The CDR3 bases are TGTGCCAGCAGTTCCTGGACAGGGGGCAATGAGCAGTTCTTC. Translating it yields CASSSWTGGNEQFF.

The rearrangement uses TRBV15 and TRBJ1-5; D is unresolved. This CDR3 has 14 amino acids. Trimming cost V 0 bases and J 6 bases, with 9 bases left between them. Per germline, CDR1 LNHNV and CDR2 YYDKDF (reference sequence). CDR3 sequence: CATSREALGQPQHF. Written as DNA, the CDR3 is TGTGCCACCAGCAGAGAAGCGCTGGGTCAGCCCCAGCATTTT.

The chain links TRBV6-6 to TRBJ1-1; D is unclear. V was shortened by 2 bases and J by 4 bases, with 8 bases between the two germline ends. CDR3 size: 13 residues. CDR1 and CDR2 (germline): MNHNY, SVGAGI (reference sequence). CDR3 bases: TGTGCCAGCAGTTACGGGCAGAGCACTGAAGCTTTCTTT. Translation gives CASSYGQSTEAFF.

The chain combines TRBV27 with TRBJ2-1; 12 bases agree with TRBD2. V lost 0 bases and J lost 3; bases outside the gene matches: 6. This CDR3 is 18 amino acids long. Germline V gene data show CDR1 as MNHEY and CDR2 as SMNVEV (reference sequence). Written as DNA, the CDR3 is TGTGCCAGCAGTTTATCCCAGCTAGCGGGGGGGGTCTACAATGAGCAGTTCTTC. Its protein product is CASSLSQLAGGVYNEQFF.

The rearrangement links TRBV7-8 to TRBJ2-1, with 7 bases aligning to TRBD2. The CDR3 consists of 19 residues. Germline CDR1 reads SGHVS; CDR2 reads FQNEAQ. V was clipped by 4 bases and J by 5 bases; unmatched bases: 20. The CDR3 sequence: CASSSGRVGRELGDNEQFF. Here the CDR3 DNA reads TGTGCCAGCAGCTCAGGGAGGGTAGGGCGGGAGCTCGGGGACAATGAGCAGTTCTTC.

This chain links TRBV19 with TRBJ2-7, with 10 bases matching TRBD2. The germline gives CDR1 LNHDA, CDR2 SQIVND (reference sequence). The CDR3 is 13 residues long. Trimming at V came to 1 base and at J to 9 bases, leaving 3 bases not matched to a gene. CDR3 residues: CASSIGTSGTQYF. The CDR3 DNA is TGTGCCAGTAGTATAGGCACTAGCGGGACGCAGTACTTC.

V gene TRBV5-1 combines with J gene TRBJ2-6; TRBD2 agrees at 12 bases. Trimming at V came to 4 bases and at J to 3 bases, leaving 14 bases not matched to a gene. There are 20 residues in the CDR3. Germline V gene data show CDR1 as SGHRS and CDR2 as YFSETQ. CDR3 sequence reads: CASSHKIWTSGEIGANVLTF. The CDR3 DNA reads as TGCGCCAGCAGCCATAAAATATGGACTAGCGGGGAGATTGGGGCCAACGTCCTGACTTTC.

This clone was seen only a few times. The chain employs TRBV5-1 and TRBJ1-1; D perhaps matches TRBD1 (5 bases). This CDR3 has 14 residues. V shed 0 bases and J shed 5 bases, with 11 bases lying between them. CDR1 and CDR2 (germline): SGHRS, YFSETQ. The DNA for the CDR3 is TGCGCCAGCAGCTTGGTAACAGGTGGGACTGAAGCTTTCTTT. As protein: CASSLVTGGTEAFF.

J is TRBJ2-1 and V is TRBV5-4, with TRBD2 matching over 7 bases. The germline V gene has CDR1 SGHNT and CDR2 YYREEE (reference sequence). The CDR3 is made up of 15 amino acids. Unmatched junction bases numbered 3, after V lost 1 base and J lost 2 bases. The chain's CDR3 is CASSLRRETYNEQFF. The CDR3 nucleotides read TGTGCCAGCAGCTTGAGGCGGGAGACCTACAATGAGCAGTTCTTC. Full variable domain (outside the CDR3, taken from reference TRBV5-4 and TRBJ2-1): ETGVTQSPTHLIKTRGQQVTLRCSSQSGHNTVSWYQQALGQGPQFIFQYYREEENGRGNFPPRFSGLQFPNYSSELNVNALELDDSALYLCASSLRRETYNEQFFGPGTRLTVL.

The genes are TRBV6-5 and TRBJ2-1; 8 positions match TRBD2. Germline V lookup: CDR1 MNHEY, CDR2 SVGAGI. The CDR3 has 16 amino acids. J was trimmed by 5 bases and V by 0 bases; bases with no gene match: 6. The CDR3 here is CASSYSWTSLDNEQFF. The CDR3, as DNA: TGTGCCAGCAGTTACTCGTGGACTAGCCTTGACAATGAGCAGTTCTTC.

The rearrangement uses TRBV5-6 and TRBJ2-3; 9 bases align to TRBD2. The germline CDR1 and CDR2 sequences are SGHDT and YYEEEE. This CDR3 is 16 amino acids long. The J segment lost 2 bases and the V segment lost 0 bases, leaving 4 bases of the junction unmatched. CDR3 bases: TGTGCCAGCAGCTTGGATAGCGGGGGCCTCACAGATACGCAGTATTTT. Translated, it gives CASSLDSGGLTDTQYF.

This rearrangement joins TRBV6-1 to TRBJ2-1; D is possibly TRBD1 (5 bases). The CDR3 has 16 residues. Germline V gives CDR1 MNHNS, CDR2 SASEGT. Trimming took 1 base from V and 0 from J, leaving 10 bases between them. In nucleotides, the CDR3 is TGTGCCAGCAGTGAAGGGTACAGGAGCTCCTACAATGAGCAGTTCTTC. It specifies CASSEGYRSSYNEQFF.

This chain uses TRBV2 with TRBJ1-1; 7 bases are a match to TRBD1. Germline CDR1 is SNHLY and CDR2 is FYNNEI. CDR3 size: 13 residues. J was trimmed by 6 bases and V by 3 bases; bases with no gene match: 4. Written as DNA, the CDR3 is TGTGCCAGCAGTGACCTACAGGGGTCTGAAGCTTTCTTT. This codes for CASSDLQGSEAFF.